The 2 T cell receptor beta chains reported below all come from one sample, sequenced in a study of T cells in Graves' hyperthyroidism and ophthalmopathy (dated by TCRdb to the late 2010s). Libraries were built with multiplex PCR. The instrument was an Illumina HiSeq 2000. TCR beta CDR3 regions were amplified from RNA transcripts. A first-round RT-PCR of the TCR CDR3 used the HTBI primer set with the Qiagen OneStep RT-PCR kit. TCRdb took the public reads, trimmed them with fastp at Q25, ran MiXCR for clone calling and kept in-frame beta chains. Every entry covers one CDR3 protein and lists the most common genes and DNA from its rows. For this sample the table gives 500,000 to 650,000 distinct CDR3 sequences, of which under 20% were detected only once. The ten largest clonotypes hold approximately 16% of the sample. Sequencing was done on a sample of blood. The receptors here all came from a woman aged 18-30 years with Graves' ophthalmopathy.

The chain recombines TRBV4-1 with TRBJ2-7, with D unclear. Germline V lookup: CDR1 MGHRA, CDR2 YSYEKL. The CDR3 loop spans 14 amino acids. Trimming stripped 0 bases from V and 4 bases from J, with 10 bases between. The DNA of the CDR3 is TGCGCCAGCAGCCAAGAGGGAAGGTTATACGAGCAGTACTTC. Its translation is CASSQEGRLYEQYF.

This clonotype was detected ten times or more. The chain joins TRBV2 to TRBJ2-1, with D possibly TRBD1 on 5 matching bases. The germline CDR1 and CDR2 sequences are SNHLY and FYNNEI. The CDR3 covers 14 residues. Trimming shortened V by 4 bases and J by 8 bases, and 15 bases separated the two germline ends. Here the CDR3 DNA reads TGTGCCAGCAGTGTGAGCTCAGGGCTCCATGAGCAGTTCTTC. It specifies CASSVSSGLHEQFF.